This T cell receptor beta chain is from a study of regulatory T cells in long-lasting Graves disease. The V gene lost 6 bases and the J gene lost 5 bases, with 7 bases spanning the gap. The CDR3 has 11 residues. Germline-derived CDR1 and CDR2 are MDHEN and SYDVKM. Specified time point: persistent/refractory GD, antithyroid drugs over 5 years with positive TRAb. PBMC-extracted RNA yielded the TCR library. With iRepertoire HTBI primers and Arm-PCR of CDR3 regions, TCR beta libraries were built. TCRdb called the multiplex PCR reads again in MiXCR, with one record for every CDR3 protein. The sample lists more than 300,000 distinct CDR3 sequences, less than 30% seen once, with around a quarter in the top ten. This clonotype was recorded many times.

This chain connects TRBV28 to TRBJ1-1; possibly TRBD1 for D (5 bases). The input for sequencing was peripheral blood mononuclear cells (PBMCs), taken when the disease was refractory, from a patient treated with antithyroid drugs. The sequence was obtained from a woman aged 40 to 49 with Graves disease. The CDR3 here is CASSRQTEAFF. As DNA, the CDR3 is TGTGCCAGCAGCCGACAGACTGAAGCTTTCTTT.